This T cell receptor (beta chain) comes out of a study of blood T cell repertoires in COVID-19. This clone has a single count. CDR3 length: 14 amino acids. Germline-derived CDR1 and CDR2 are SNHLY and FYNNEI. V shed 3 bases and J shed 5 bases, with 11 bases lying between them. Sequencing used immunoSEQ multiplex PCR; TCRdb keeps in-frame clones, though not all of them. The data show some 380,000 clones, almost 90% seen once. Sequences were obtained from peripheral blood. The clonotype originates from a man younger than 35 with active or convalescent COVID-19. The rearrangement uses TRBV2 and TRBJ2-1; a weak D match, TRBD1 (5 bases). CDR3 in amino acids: CASSDHQGNNEQFF. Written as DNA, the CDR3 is TGTGCCAGCAGTGACCACCAGGGTAACAATGAGCAGTTCTTC.